One sample yielded the 22 T cell receptor beta chains listed below, sequenced in a study of blood T cells in healthy people across ages. A J-beta primer mix and a sample-barcoded 5' primer were used in a second PCR of roughly 6 to 11 cycles. TCRdb passed the 5' RACE reads through MiXCR, listing each CDR3 protein once. The data contain 650,000 to 1,000,000 distinct CDR3 sequences, around half of them singletons. Sequencing input: blood. Every receptor here comes from a man aged 80 or over in good health.

J is TRBJ2-4 and V is TRBV2, with TRBD2 matching 8 bases. V shed 4 bases and J 6 bases; nucleotides not matched to a gene: 5. Looked up from germline, CDR1 is SNHLY and CDR2 is FYNNEI. This CDR3 comprises 14 residues. In nucleotides, the CDR3 is TGTGCCAGCAGTGTTACTAGCGGAAGAAACATTCAGTACTTC. Translated: CASSVTSGRNIQYF.

The chain uses TRBV20-1 and TRBJ2-5; possibly TRBD2 for D (5 bases). The CDR3 is 16 residues long. Trimming removed 6 bases from V and 12 bases from J, with 32 bases in between. Germline CDR1 and CDR2: DFQATT and SNEGSKA (reference sequence). In nucleotides, the CDR3 is TGCAGTGCCTTATACGGGGTGAACTACGAGAACCCCCGGGAGTACTTC. This gives the protein CSALYGVNYENPREYF.

The rearrangement joins TRBV18 to TRBJ2-1; D not resolved. From germline, CDR1 is KGHSH and CDR2 LQKENI. The CDR3 contains 15 residues. The V end was cut by 4 bases, the J end by 8 bases, with 18 bases between. CDR3 DNA: TGTGCCAGCTCACGTACAGTGGGCGATGGGTATGAGCAGTTCTTC. It yields the protein CASSRTVGDGYEQFF.

The rearrangement joins TRBV29-1 to TRBJ2-6; no clear D. V shed 2 bases and J shed 2 bases, with 7 bases lying between them. The CDR3 spans 14 residues. Germline V gene sequence: CDR1 SQVTM, CDR2 ANQGSEA. CDR3: CSVEQRTGANVLTF. CDR3 coding DNA: TGCAGCGTTGAACAGAGGACTGGGGCCAACGTCCTGACTTTC.

This clonotype has only a few counts. V is TRBV2 and J is TRBJ2-1; D gene uncertain. This CDR3 is 14 amino acids long. CDR1 is SNHLY and CDR2 is FYNNEI in the germline V gene. Trimming removed 6 bases at V and 1 base at J, with 10 bases between. The CDR3 DNA is TGTGCCAGCAGGTTCGGCAGGTCCTACAATGAGCAGTTCTTC. The encoded protein is CASRFGRSYNEQFF.

This clonotype was found a few times. This rearrangement joins TRBV7-2 to TRBJ1-6; no firm D call. Germline CDR1 reads SGHTA; CDR2 reads FQGNSA. CDR3 size: 17 residues. Trimming removed 2 bases at V and 2 bases at J, with 13 bases between. The CDR3 DNA is TGTGCCAGCAGCTTATTAAGGAGAACCGCCTATAATTCACCCCTCCACTTT. This sequence encodes CASSLLRRTAYNSPLHF.

This sequence joins TRBV20-1 and TRBJ2-1; D gene uncertain. V dropped 0 bases and J dropped 11 bases, with 11 bases sitting between them. The CDR3 covers 12 residues. Germline lookup yields CDR1 DFQATT and CDR2 SNEGSKA (reference sequence). The CDR3 protein is CSARDPVLKQFF. Here the CDR3 DNA reads TGCAGTGCTAGAGATCCCGTACTAAAGCAGTTCTTC.

This chain links TRBV3-1 with TRBJ2-7; D might be TRBD2 (6 bases). Germline CDR1 LGHDT, CDR2 YNNKEL (reference sequence). This CDR3 is 17 amino acids long. Trimming cost V 1 base and J 4 bases, with 20 bases left between them. DNA for the CDR3: TGTGCCAGCAGCCAAGTCTTCGGGGGAAGCCCAGTTTACGAGCAGTACTTC. Its translation: CASSQVFGGSPVYEQYF.

This chain links TRBV7-2 with TRBJ2-5, with a possible D match to TRBD2 (6 bases). The CDR3 consists of 16 residues. Trimming stripped 5 bases from V and 11 bases from J, with 27 bases between. Germline loops: CDR1 SGHTA, CDR2 FQGNSA. CDR3 loop: CASSPSDGTHRNEQYF. The CDR3 DNA reads TGTGCCAGCAGCCCTAGCGATGGGACCCACCGGAATGAGCAGTACTTC. The full variable domain, its missing parts supplied by reference TRBV7-2 and TRBJ2-5, is GAGVSQSPSNKVTEKGKDVELRCDPISGHTALYWYRQSLGQGLEFLIYFQGNSAPDKSGLPSDRFSAERTGGSVSTLTIQRTQQEDSAVYLCASSPSDGTHRNEQYFGPGTRLLVL.

This clonotype has more than one count but fewer than ten. The V gene is TRBV29-1, the J gene TRBJ2-3; D might be TRBD2 (6 bases). This CDR3 region has 11 residues. V was pared by 4 bases and J by 4 bases, with 6 bases between. CDR1 and CDR2 (germline): SQVTM, ANQGSEA. The DNA of the CDR3 is TGCAGCGTTGCGGGGGCAGATACGCAGTATTTT. Encoded protein: CSVAGADTQYF.

This chain joins TRBV28 and TRBJ1-1; D possibly corresponds to TRBD1 (5 bases). From germline, CDR1 is MDHEN and CDR2 SYDVKM. This CDR3 is 12 amino acids long. V was trimmed by 6 bases and J by 3 bases, leaving 8 bases between them. The CDR3: CASRWGYTEAFF. The CDR3 DNA sequence: TGTGCCAGCAGGTGGGGGTACACTGAAGCTTTCTTT.

The chain combines TRBV29-1 with TRBJ2-1, with D maybe TRBD2 (5 bases). V dropped 7 bases and J dropped 0 bases, with 16 bases sitting between them. The germline V gene encodes CDR1 SQVTM and CDR2 ANQGSEA. This CDR3 has 15 residues. CDR3 DNA sequence: TGCAGCGGTGGGGAGCTGGACCTCTCCTACAATGAGCAGTTCTTC. It specifies CSGGELDLSYNEQFF.

The DNA for the CDR3 is TGTGCCAGCGCATCCCCCGCCCACGATCAGTACTTC. Its protein is CASASPAHDQYF. The rearrangement uses TRBV7-2 and TRBJ2-5, with D hard to call. Germline CDR1 SGHTA, CDR2 FQGNSA. CDR3 size: 12 residues. The ends were cut back, 8 bases at V and 11 bases at J, with 18 bases in the middle. Full variable domain (rest looked up from reference TRBV7-2 and TRBJ2-5): GAGVSQSPSNKVTEKGKDVELRCDPISGHTALYWYRQSLGQGLEFLIYFQGNSAPDKSGLPSDRFSAERTGGSVSTLTIQRTQQEDSAVYLCASASPAHDQYFGPGTRLLVL.

The chain carries TRBV9 and TRBJ2-7, with TRBD2 matching over 10 bases. J was trimmed by 3 bases and V by 4 bases; bases with no gene match: 10. The germline gives CDR1 SGDLS, CDR2 YYNGEE. The CDR3 runs to 16 residues. CDR3 nucleotides: TGTGCCAGCAGCCCCCAACTAGCGGGATTAGTCTACGAGCAGTACTTC. It yields the protein CASSPQLAGLVYEQYF.

This clonotype is a singleton in its sample. V and J are TRBV21-1 and TRBJ2-5; TRBD2, as called in the table, went unchecked against the DNA. TRBV21-1 is a listed pseudogene. This CDR3 has 12 residues. The CDR3 bases are TGTGCCAGCACCGGGACTCGAGATGAGCAGTACTTC. It translates to CASTGTRDEQYF.

This clonotype has just a few counts. The chain links TRBV20-1 to TRBJ2-4; 7 nucleotides line up with TRBD1. V was clipped by 6 bases and J by 2 bases; unmatched bases: 10. This CDR3 region has 15 residues. The V gene's germline CDR1 is DFQATT and CDR2 SNEGSKA (reference sequence). CDR3 sequence reads: CSAVEGASTKNIQYF. The CDR3 DNA reads TGCAGTGCCGTAGAGGGGGCGTCGACCAAAAACATTCAGTACTTC.

This clonotype was seen more than once but under ten times. The chain couples TRBV9 to TRBJ1-1; weak D call: TRBD1 (6 bases). Germline V CDR1 and CDR2: SGDLS, YYNGEE. The V gene lost 3 bases and the J gene lost 2 bases, with 11 bases spanning the gap. The CDR3 consists of 14 residues. As DNA, the CDR3 is TGTGCCAGCAGCGCAACGGACAGTAACACTGAAGCTTTCTTT. Translation gives CASSATDSNTEAFF.

Note on this clonotype: Germline and junction disagree at one end, which may indicate a read error. The chain links TRBV20-1 to TRBJ2-5; 11 bases are a match to TRBD2. CDR3 length equals 15 residues. In germline, CDR1 is DFQATT, CDR2 SNEGSKA (reference sequence). The CDR3 DNA reads TGCAATGCTAGAGGGCTAGCGGGAGGTCCAGAGACCCAGTACTTC. Its translation: CNARGLAGGPETQYF.

Here the CDR3 DNA reads TGTGCCAGCAGCCAAGGCCCCACTAGTCTCCACGAGCAGTACTTC. Its translation: CASSQGPTSLHEQYF. The J gene is TRBJ2-7, the V gene TRBV3-1, with D possibly matching TRBD2 (5 bases). V dropped 1 base and J dropped 5 bases, with 15 bases sitting between them. The germline CDR1 and CDR2 sequences are LGHDT and YNNKEL (reference sequence). The CDR3 contains 15 residues.

The rearrangement uses TRBV29-1 and TRBJ2-7; no clear D. Germline CDR1 SQVTM, CDR2 ANQGSEA. The V and J ends lost 6 bases and 0 bases respectively, with 12 bases between them. CDR3 length: 13 amino acids. The CDR3 coding sequence is TGCAGCGTCTCCGACAAAAACTCCTACGAGCAGTACTTC. It codes for CSVSDKNSYEQYF.

The chain combines TRBV29-1 with TRBJ1-2; possibly TRBD1 for D (5 bases). Trimming removed 6 bases from V and 0 bases from J, with 11 bases in between. The V gene's germline CDR1 is SQVTM and CDR2 ANQGSEA. The CDR3 is made up of 13 amino acids. The CDR3 here is CSVVQTANYGYTF. The CDR3 nucleotides read TGCAGCGTCGTGCAGACAGCTAACTATGGCTACACCTTC.

This clonotype was recorded only once. One junction end does not reproduce the germline sequence, and a read error may be involved. The chain recombines TRBV14 with TRBJ2-7; D is possibly TRBD1 (6 bases). The CDR3 runs 15 residues. Germline V gives CDR1 SGHDN, CDR2 FVKESK. DNA of the CDR3: TGTGCCAGCGGCCAAGAAAATACAGGGTTCGACGAGCAGTACTTC. As protein: CASGQENTGFDEQYF.